A selection of T cell receptor beta chains follows, all from one sample in a study of blood T cell repertoires in COVID-19. Repertoires were generated with immunoSEQ multiplex PCR, while TCRdb's copy carries only in-frame clones and drops some. The sample records fewer than 350,000 clones, approximately 91% being singletons. Sequences were obtained from peripheral blood. Receptors were obtained from a man between 18 and 29 years old with active or convalescent COVID-19. Both conserved end residues are part of each CDR3. A D gene is named only where the DNA matches it firmly. A clone size is listed for some rows: how often the clone was seen (once, few, many), or a class if it is expanded.

v_call,clone_size,j_call,d_call,cdr3_aa,cdr3_nt
TRBV6-2/TRBV6-3,-,TRBJ2-5,-,CASSYPPAGSLWTQYF,TGTGCCAGCAGTTACCCCCCGGCGGGGAGCCTTTGGACCCAGTACTTC
TRBV19,-,TRBJ1-1,TRBD1,CASSIVEGALNTEAFF,TGTGCCAGTAGTATAGTAGAGGGGGCCCTGAACACTGAAGCTTTCTTT
TRBV19,-,TRBJ2-3,TRBD2,CASRWRGIADTQYF,TGTGCCAGTCGATGGCGGGGGATAGCAGATACGCAGTATTTT
TRBV27,-,TRBJ1-1,-,CASSLGRVVYTEAFF,TGTGCCAGCAGTTTAGGCAGGGTAGTGTACACTGAAGCTTTCTTT
TRBV19,-,TRBJ1-4,-,CASSIGRRTNEKLFF,TGTGCCAGTAGTATAGGAAGGCGGACTAATGAAAAACTGTTTTTT
TRBV6-1,-,TRBJ2-3,TRBD1,CASSGQGATDSTDTQYF,TGTGCCAGCAGTGGCCAGGGGGCCACGGACAGCACAGATACGCAGTATTTT
TRBV6-5,-,TRBJ1-2,-,CASSYVENYGYTF,TGTGCCAGCAGTTACGTGGAGAACTATGGCTACACCTTC
TRBV18,-,TRBJ2-3,TRBD2,CASSRLANTDTQYF,TGTGCCAGCTCACGACTAGCGAACACAGATACGCAGTATTTT
TRBV7-9,-,TRBJ1-5,-,CASSSGNQPQHF,TGTGCCAGCAGCTCAGGGAATCAGCCCCAGCATTTT
TRBV27,-,TRBJ1-4,TRBD1,CASRGTGANEKLFF,TGTGCCAGCAGAGGGACAGGGGCTAATGAAAAACTGTTTTTT
TRBV5-8,-,TRBJ2-5,TRBD1,CASSLDARGRETQYF,TGTGCCAGCAGCTTGGACGCCAGGGGGCGCGAGACCCAGTACTTC
TRBV2,-,TRBJ1-1,-,CASSEGPGTNTEAFF,TGTGCCAGCAGTGAAGGTCCGGGAACGAACACTGAAGCTTTCTTT
TRBV6-5,-,TRBJ1-2,-,CASTRSGVWDGYTF,TGTGCCAGCACCAGAAGCGGGGTTTGGGATGGCTACACCTTC
TRBV6-5,-,TRBJ1-5,TRBD1,CASSTGAPDQPQHF,TGTGCCAGCAGCACAGGGGCTCCCGATCAGCCCCAGCATTTT
TRBV19,-,TRBJ1-1,-,CASSPRRLLMNTEAFF,TGTGCCAGTAGTCCCCGTAGATTACTTATGAACACTGAAGCTTTCTTT
TRBV4-1,-,TRBJ2-7,-,CASSQVSVVQEQYF,TGCGCCAGCAGCCAAGTTTCAGTCGTGCAGGAGCAGTACTTC
TRBV20-1,-,TRBJ2-1,-,CSAKTDNEQFF,TGCAGTGCTAAAACAGACAATGAGCAGTTCTTC
TRBV9,-,TRBJ2-1,-,CASSVGLGGEYNEQFF,TGTGCCAGCAGCGTAGGGCTAGGAGGAGAGTACAATGAGCAGTTCTTC
TRBV9,-,TRBJ2-3,TRBD2,CASSVVSSGGVDTQYF,TGTGCCAGCAGCGTAGTGTCTAGCGGGGGGGTGGATACGCAGTATTTT
TRBV4-3,-,TRBJ2-1,TRBD2,CASSQDGGRDPMKEQFF,TGCGCCAGCAGCCAAGATGGGGGGAGGGACCCAATGAAAGAGCAGTTCTTC
TRBV7-9,-,TRBJ2-7,TRBD2,CASSGRTSGGAAEQYF,TGTGCCAGCAGCGGGCGTACTAGCGGGGGGGCGGCCGAGCAGTACTTC
TRBV4-1,-,TRBJ1-2,-,CASSLVGADTRGYTF,TGCGCCAGCAGCCTCGTTGGGGCGGATACCCGCGGCTACACCTTC
TRBV12-3/TRBV12-4,-,TRBJ1-3,-,CASSLSVYTIYF,TGTGCCAGCAGTTTAAGCGTTTACACCATATATTTT
TRBV3-1/TRBV3-2,-,TRBJ2-7,TRBD2,CASSQVGTSGSYEQYF,TGTGCCAGCAGCCAAGTTGGGACTAGCGGCTCCTACGAGCAGTACTTC
TRBV27,-,TRBJ1-3,-,CASSGRISGNTIYF,TGTGCCAGCAGTGGGAGAATCTCTGGAAACACCATATATTTT
TRBV25-1,-,TRBJ1-1,-,CASKGQGSYAEAFF,TGTGCCAGCAAAGGTCAGGGAAGTTACGCTGAAGCTTTCTTT
TRBV7-6,few,TRBJ2-1,TRBD2,CASSLKPSGGYNEQFF,TGTGCCAGCAGCTTAAAGCCTAGCGGGGGTTACAATGAGCAGTTCTTC
TRBV6-2/TRBV6-3,-,TRBJ2-1,-,CASSVLPAGTNEQFF,TGTGCCAGCAGTGTCCTCCCGGCGGGGACCAATGAGCAGTTCTTC
TRBV19,-,TRBJ2-7,-,CARQMAEQYF,TGTGCCAGGCAGATGGCCGAGCAGTACTTC
TRBV6-5,-,TRBJ1-1,TRBD1,CASSYQGVNTEAFF,TGTGCCAGCAGTTACCAGGGGGTGAACACTGAAGCTTTCTTT
TRBV6-2/TRBV6-3,-,TRBJ2-7,-,CASSYRDNYEQYF,TGTGCCAGCAGTTACCGGGACAACTACGAGCAGTACTTC
TRBV12-3/TRBV12-4,-,TRBJ2-5,TRBD2,CASSPGGRETQYF,TGTGCCAGCAGCCCGGGGGGGAGAGAGACCCAGTACTTC
TRBV7-9,-,TRBJ1-2,-,CASGSLDREDNYGYTF,TGTGCCAGCGGGAGTTTGGACAGAGAGGATAACTATGGCTACACCTTC
TRBV9,-,TRBJ2-3,-,CASSVVATDTQYF,TGTGCCAGCAGCGTAGTAGCGACAGATACGCAGTATTTT
TRBV6-6,-,TRBJ2-7,-,CASSYSLSGTYEQYF,TGTGCCAGCAGTTACTCGCTTAGCGGCACGTACGAGCAGTACTTC
TRBV7-2,-,TRBJ1-2,TRBD1,CASSLERRTGVGYTF,TGTGCCAGCAGCTTAGAACGCCGGACAGGGGTTGGCTACACCTTC
TRBV4-2,-,TRBJ2-2,TRBD2,CASSQVVSGGASAKTGELFF,TGTGCCAGCAGCCAAGTGGTTAGCGGGGGGGCAAGCGCTAAAACCGGGGAGCTGTTTTTT
TRBV9,-,TRBJ2-5,TRBD2,CASSGLAASETQYF,TGTGCCAGCAGCGGACTAGCGGCCTCAGAGACCCAGTACTTC
TRBV19,-,TRBJ2-5,TRBD2,CASSIDPLTSGGPTQETQYF,TGTGCCAGTAGTATAGATCCCTTGACTAGCGGGGGGCCAACCCAAGAGACCCAGTACTTC
TRBV18,-,TRBJ1-6,-,CASSPKAGIDSPLHF,TGTGCCAGCTCACCGAAGGCAGGAATCGATTCACCCCTCCACTTT
TRBV2,-,TRBJ1-2,TRBD1,CASRTPGQGGRTNYGYTF,TGTGCCAGCAGAACTCCGGGACAGGGGGGGCGAACTAACTATGGCTACACCTTC
TRBV9,once,TRBJ2-6,TRBD2,CASSVTSGGFYRTSGANVLTF,TGTGCCAGCAGCGTAACTAGCGGGGGATTCTACCGTACCTCTGGGGCCAACGTCCTGACTTTC
TRBV11-2,-,TRBJ1-6,-,CASSLTSEALHF,TGTGCCAGCAGCTTAACCTCGGAGGCCCTCCACTTT
TRBV2,-,TRBJ2-3,TRBD1,CARVTGSADTQYF,TGTGCCAGGGTGACAGGGTCCGCAGATACGCAGTATTTT
TRBV5-1,-,TRBJ1-3,-,CASSPVGGLAGNTIYF,TGCGCCAGCAGCCCGGTCGGGGGATTGGCGGGAAACACCATATATTTT
TRBV10-3,-,TRBJ1-1,-,CAISEGQKLNTEAFF,TGTGCCATCAGTGAAGGACAGAAACTGAACACTGAAGCTTTCTTT
TRBV4-2,-,TRBJ2-1,TRBD1,CASRATGTGSNEQFF,TGTGCCAGCAGAGCTACCGGGACAGGGTCAAATGAGCAGTTCTTC